One and the same sample provided the 13 T cell receptor beta chains below, sequenced in a study of T cell responses to AZD1222 COVID-19 vaccine. Here immunoSEQ multiplex PCR was the method, and the copy in TCRdb shows in-frame clones only, minus some. The sample shows some 170,000 clones, 85% to 90% of them seen only once. Source: peripheral blood, taken on day 0 of AZD1222 vaccination. Source of these receptors: an adult in good health.

The J gene is TRBJ1-1, the V gene TRBV5-4, with 9 bases matching TRBD1. V trimming: 4 bases; J trimming: 1 base; junction bases outside the gene matches: 8. Per germline, CDR1 SGHNT and CDR2 YYREEE (reference sequence). The CDR3 has 16 residues. The chain's CDR3 is CASSPGQGRENTEAFF. The CDR3 DNA reads TGTGCCAGCAGCCCTGGACAGGGGAGGGAGAACACTGAAGCTTTCTTT.

J is TRBJ1-4 and V is TRBV18; D gene unclear. In germline, CDR1 is KGHSH, CDR2 LQKENI. V dropped 3 bases and J dropped 12 bases, with 17 bases sitting between them. CDR3 length equals 14 residues. The CDR3 DNA reads as TGTGCCAGCTCACCCTTGGGTACACGAAATGAACTGTTTTTT. This gives the protein CASSPLGTRNELFF.

V and J are TRBV4-1 and TRBJ2-2, with 10 bases identical to TRBD2. The germline CDR1 and CDR2 sequences are MGHRA and YSYEKL. The CDR3 extends over 19 amino acids. After removal of 0 bases from V and 0 bases from J, the junction contained 7 bases not matched to a gene. The CDR3 is CASSQEELAGAANTGELFF. The DNA of the CDR3 is TGCGCCAGCAGCCAAGAGGAGCTAGCGGGGGCCGCGAACACCGGGGAGCTGTTTTTT.

The rearrangement uses TRBV6-2 or TRBV6-3 and TRBJ2-7; the D is unclear. The CDR3 totals 16 residues. Between the trimmed V and J ends, which lost 6 bases and 0 bases, there was a span of 18 bases. Per the germline V gene, CDR1 is MNHEY and CDR2 is SVGEGT. The DNA for the CDR3 is TGTGCCAGCAGGCCTACTCCCCCGGTAAGCTCCTACGAGCAGTACTTC. This codes for CASRPTPPVSSYEQYF.

This clone was recorded once. The CDR3 sequence is CASSAAGTENTEAFF. The CDR3 DNA is TGTGCCAGCAGTGCAGCGGGAACAGAGAACACTGAAGCTTTCTTT. The chain is built from TRBV28 and TRBJ1-1; unclear D gene. V was clipped by 5 bases and J by 1 base, with 14 bases between them. The germline V gene encodes CDR1 MDHEN and CDR2 SYDVKM. The CDR3 covers 15 residues.

CDR3 in DNA: TGTGCCAGCAAGGGACTAGCGCCTAATGAGCAGTTCTTC. Its translation is CASKGLAPNEQFF. The genes are TRBV6-5 and TRBJ2-1; the match to TRBD2 covers 10 bases. Germline V gene sequence: CDR1 MNHEY, CDR2 SVGAGI. Unmatched junction bases numbered 4, after V lost 7 bases and J lost 7 bases. This CDR3 is 13 amino acids long.

This sequence joins TRBV28 and TRBJ1-5; no reliable D call. CDR1 and CDR2 from the germline V gene are MDHEN and SYDVKM. This CDR3 region has 16 residues. Between the trimmed V and J ends, which lost 6 bases and 3 bases, there was a span of 18 bases. For the CDR3, the DNA is TGTGCCAGCAGCCGCCCGGTCCCGAGTCCCAATCAGCCCCAGCATTTT. Protein: CASSRPVPSPNQPQHF.

J is TRBJ1-1 and V is TRBV6-1; 10 positions agree with TRBD1. CDR1 and CDR2 (germline): MNHNS, SASEGT. The CDR3 runs 14 residues. Trimming removed 3 bases from V and 11 bases from J; junction bases left unmatched: 9. Written as DNA, the CDR3 is TGTGCCAGCAGTGACCAGACAGGGGGCCGTTATGCTTTCTTT. Residues: CASSDQTGGRYAFF.

This rearrangement joins TRBV5-1 to TRBJ2-5; the D is unclear. The germline V and J ends were trimmed by 0 bases and 5 bases, with 8 bases remaining between them. From germline, CDR1 is SGHRS and CDR2 YFSETQ. The CDR3 consists of 13 residues. The CDR3 spells CASSLDPRETQYF. CDR3 sequence (DNA): TGCGCCAGCAGCTTGGACCCCCGGGAGACCCAGTACTTC.

The gene calls are TRBV3-1 (or the pseudogene TRBV3-2) and TRBJ1-3, with D unresolved. The CDR3 spans 16 residues. Germline CDR1 reads LGHDT; CDR2 reads YNNKEL (reference sequence). V gave up 1 base and J gave up 0 bases, with 10 bases separating them. CDR3 sequence reads: CASSQAMTHSGNTIYF. CDR3 in DNA: TGTGCCAGCAGCCAAGCGATGACACACTCTGGAAACACCATATATTTT.

This clone was recorded only once. The rearrangement uses TRBV28 and TRBJ2-5, with unresolved D. CDR1 is MDHEN and CDR2 is SYDVKM in the germline V gene. The V and J ends lost 4 bases and 6 bases respectively, with 9 bases between them. CDR3 length: 12 amino acids. The CDR3 nucleotides are TGTGCCAGCAGTTCATTTGTCCAGACCCAGTACTTC. It is translated as CASSSFVQTQYF. Supplemented by reference TRBV28 and TRBJ2-5, the full variable domain reads DVKVTQSSRYLVKRTGEKVFLECVQDMDHENMFWYRQDPGLGLRLIYFSYDVKMKEKGDIPEGYSVSREKKERFSLILESASTNQTSMYLCASSSFVQTQYFGPGTRLLVL.

The V gene is TRBV28, the J gene TRBJ2-2, with D perhaps TRBD1 (5 bases). CDR3 length equals 15 residues. Trimming removed 5 bases from V and 8 bases from J, with 18 bases in between. Germline V lookup: CDR1 MDHEN, CDR2 SYDVKM. The CDR3 DNA is TGTGCCAGCAGTCTCAAACTAAGGGGTTGGGGGGAGCTGTTTTTT. The encoded protein is CASSLKLRGWGELFF.

The chain links TRBV28 to TRBJ2-5, with TRBD1 as a possible D gene (7 bases). The CDR3 covers 14 residues. CDR1 and CDR2 from the germline V gene are MDHEN and SYDVKM. V lost 5 bases and J lost 5, with 15 bases in between. CDR3 region: CASSLTGTVETQYF. The CDR3 DNA is TGTGCCAGCAGTCTGACAGGGACTGTGGAGACCCAGTACTTC.